The next 3 T cell receptor beta chains were all read from a single sample in a study of T cells in Graves' hyperthyroidism and ophthalmopathy. From RNA transcripts, TCR beta CDR3 regions were amplified. HTBI primers were the set used in a first-round RT-PCR of the TCR CDR3. From the multiplex PCR reads, TCRdb called clonotypes with MiXCR, one entry per CDR3 protein. This table has 250,000 to 400,000 distinct CDR3 sequences, approximately 15% appearing once. Sequenced: blood. These receptors originate from a woman aged 40 to 50 with Graves' ophthalmopathy.

This clonotype was seen many times. V gene TRBV20-1 combines with J gene TRBJ1-5, with no clear D. V was clipped by 0 bases and J by 2 bases, with 14 bases between them. The CDR3 consists of 16 residues. The germline gives CDR1 DFQATT, CDR2 SNEGSKA (reference sequence). The CDR3 sequence is CSARDRMLPGNQPQHF. CDR3 DNA sequence: TGCAGTGCTAGAGATCGGATGTTACCGGGCAATCAGCCCCAGCATTTT.

Regarding this clonotype: At one boundary the junction diverges from the germline segment, which might be a read error. The chain recombines TRBV28 with TRBJ1-1, with a tentative D call TRBD1 (5 bases). The CDR3 has 12 residues. CDR1 MDHEN and CDR2 SYDVKM come from the germline V gene. Written as DNA, the CDR3 is TGTGCTAGCAGCCAGGGCGGCGTTGAAGCTTTCTTT. Amino acid sequence: CASSQGGVEAFF.

This clonotype was seen just once. The junction differs from germline at one of its ends, possibly a read error. The chain is built from TRBV5-6 and TRBJ2-1; no clear D gene. This CDR3 region has 14 residues. CDR1 is SGHDT, CDR2 YYEEEE, per germline. CDR3 DNA sequence: TGTGCCAGCAGCTTGGCTGTCGCTTACAATGAGCGGTTCTTC. It yields the protein CASSLAVAYNERFF.